The 10 T cell receptor beta chains given below trace back to one sample, sequenced in a study of post-analysis software for immune sequencing data. Findings and limits, study-wide: The five TRBV segments detected at higher frequency in patients than in controls included TRBV5-6, TRBV5-1 and TRBV20-1.

cDNA libraries for TCR beta contained unique molecular identifiers. In TCRdb, the PCR reads were re-called with MiXCR into one record per CDR3 protein. Of a few hundred thousand distinct CDR3 sequences in the sample, roughly 45% are singletons; the top ten hold roughly an eighth. These receptors are not linked to any known antigen. The material sequenced was blood. The receptor set was obtained from a girl between 10 and 17 years old with multiple sclerosis.

The rearrangement joins TRBV24-1 to TRBJ2-1; D is perhaps TRBD1 (5 bases). Germline loops: CDR1 KGHDR, CDR2 SFDVKD. The V end lost 8 bases, the J end lost 3 bases, and 19 bases lay between the germline ends. This CDR3 is 16 amino acids long. In DNA, the CDR3 is TGTGCCACCACTTCCGGAGCTGGGGCGGACTACAATGAGCAGTTCTTC. Its translation: CATTSGAGADYNEQFF.

This rearrangement joins TRBV14 to TRBJ2-3; D not resolved. Germline lookup yields CDR1 SGHDN and CDR2 FVKESK. The V and J ends lost 5 bases and 0 bases respectively, with 15 bases between them. The CDR3 contains 16 residues. The CDR3 bases are TGTGCCAGCAGCTCAACCCGGTTAGATAGCACAGATACGCAGTATTTT. The encoded protein is CASSSTRLDSTDTQYF.

Concerning this clonotype: Germline is not matched at one junction end, which may reflect a read error. The rearrangement uses TRBV10-3 and TRBJ2-5; 9 nucleotides agree with TRBD1. CDR1 is ENHRY, CDR2 SYGVKD, per germline. The CDR3 sequence is 13 residues long. CDR3 amino acids: CATSLGQGTQQYF. In DNA, the CDR3 is TGTGCCACCAGTTTGGGACAGGGCACCCAGCAGTACTTC.

A note on this clonotype: Compared with germline, one end of the junction differs, possibly owing to a read error. The genes are TRBV20-1 and TRBJ2-1; D is ambiguous. The CDR3 is 11 amino acids. Per the germline V gene, CDR1 is DFQATT and CDR2 is SNEGSKA (reference sequence). This chain's CDR3 is CSARDPPEQFF. CDR3 coding DNA: TGCAGTGCTCGAGACCCGCCCGAGCAGTTCTTC.

The chain carries TRBV4-1 and TRBJ1-1; D possibly corresponds to TRBD1 (5 bases). V was pared by 1 base and J by 1 base, with 13 bases between. The CDR3 length is 16 residues. The germline V gene encodes CDR1 MGHRA and CDR2 YSYEKL. The CDR3 coding sequence is TGCGCCAGCAGCCAAGCCCCGAGAGGGGAGAACACTGAAGCTTTCTTT. Amino acids: CASSQAPRGENTEAFF.

The genes are TRBV20-1 and TRBJ2-7; tentative D call: TRBD2 (6 bases). V dropped 6 bases and J dropped 0 bases, with 15 bases sitting between them. The germline CDR1 and CDR2 sequences are DFQATT and SNEGSKA (reference sequence). The CDR3 totals 14 residues. As DNA, the CDR3 is TGCAGTGCAATTAGCGGCTCCAGCTCCTACGAGCAGTACTTC. Residues: CSAISGSSSYEQYF.

The genes are TRBV12-3 or TRBV12-4 and TRBJ2-3; the D gene could be TRBD1 or TRBD2 (6 bases each). V gave up 6 bases and J gave up 2 bases, with 15 bases separating them. The CDR3 has 15 amino acids. This CDR3 is CASREGGRNTDTQYF. The CDR3 DNA sequence: TGTGCCAGCAGGGAGGGGGGCAGAAACACAGATACGCAGTATTTT.

This clonotype was observed a few times. The chain joins TRBV6-6 to TRBJ2-5, with D possibly matching TRBD1 (7 bases). The CDR3 has 14 residues. From germline, CDR1 is MNHNY and CDR2 SVGAGI (reference sequence). The V gene lost 6 bases and the J gene lost 5 bases, with 16 bases spanning the gap. The CDR3 DNA is TGTGCCAGCAGATACGACAGGGAGGTGGAGACCCAGTACTTC. As protein: CASRYDREVETQYF.

This rearrangement joins TRBV29-1 to TRBJ2-2; D is undetermined. V was pared by 1 base and J by 5 bases, with 8 bases between. CDR1 is SQVTM, CDR2 ANQGSEA, per germline. The CDR3 has 13 residues. CDR3 sequence reads: CSVEGQWTGELFF. The CDR3 nucleotides are TGCAGCGTTGAAGGGCAGTGGACCGGGGAGCTGTTTTTT.

For this clonotype: Relative to the germline gene, one junction end is altered; a read error may explain this. The chain joins TRBV5-1 to TRBJ2-7; D unresolved. The CDR3 length is 11 residues. Per germline, CDR1 SGHRS and CDR2 YFSETQ. The CDR3 bases are TGCGCCGGCAGCTACGAATACGAGCAGTACTTC. Protein sequence: CAGSYEYEQYF. The full variable domain, rest sourced from reference TRBV5-1 and TRBJ2-7, is KAGVTQTPRYLIKTRGQQVTLSCSPISGHRSVSWYQQTPGQGLQFLFEYFSETQRNKGNFPGRFSGRQFSNSRSEMNVSTLELGDSALYLCAGSYEYEQYFGPGTRLTVT.